This TCR beta chain was observed in a study of cytomegalovirus exposure and HLA in healthy donors. Regarding this clone: As yet, its antigen is unknown.

The study sampled nominally healthy donors, though unrecorded immune exposures were likely. PCR used 60 Vbeta primers and 13 Jbeta primers. The method was immunoSEQ multiplex PCR; TCRdb's version includes in-frame clones alone and lacks a portion of them. The sample records some 120,000 clones, 80% being singletons. Overall study findings and caveats: Later on, a genetic analysis was performed. It linked a missense variant in DCLRE1C with V- and J-gene trimming of TCR beta. Most TCR sequences proved rare, with some public TCRs found in many donors.

V lost 1 base, J lost 4 bases, and 6 bases stayed unmatched. Germline V gives CDR1 PRHDT, CDR2 FYEKMQ (reference sequence). This CDR3 comprises 16 residues. Sequenced material: PBMCs. V is TRBV13 and J is TRBJ2-1, with 8 bases identical to TRBD1. The clonotype was recovered from a male donor in good health and CMV-seronegative. CDR3 bases: TGTGCCAGCAGCTTAGTAGGGACAGGCGATTACAATGAGCAGTTCTTC. It specifies CASSLVGTGDYNEQFF.